The 32 T cell receptor beta chains presented below share a single source sample, sequenced in a study of human T cells and chemical hapten exposure. The time point is: pre-sensitization, week 0. Treatment of the sample: therapeutic diphenylcyclopropenone sensitization with weekly scalp DPC. Extraction yielded total RNA from whole blood (unfractionated). Each CDR3 protein gets one entry after TCRdb re-called the RACE reads with MiXCR. The sample has tens of thousands of distinct CDR3 sequences, 9% to 15% seen once. The starting material was whole blood, obtained in connection with sensitization to the hapten diphenylcyclopropenone (DPC). The receptors come from a woman aged 40 to 50 with alopecia areata. Some clones in this sample may be carry-over from other donors' samples.

There are many counts of this clonotype. CDR3 in amino acids: CASTLSGTLITDTQYF. The CDR3 DNA follows: TGTGCCAGCACCCTTTCGGGCACCCTCATCACAGATACGCAGTATTTT. The chain has TRBV28 and TRBJ2-3, with unresolved D. The length of the CDR3 is 16 residues. The germline gives CDR1 MDHEN, CDR2 SYDVKM. V shed 7 bases and J shed 2 bases, with 19 bases lying between them.

The V gene is TRBV10-3, the J gene TRBJ2-3; 8 nucleotides agree with TRBD2. The germline V gene encodes CDR1 ENHRY and CDR2 SYGVKD. The CDR3 runs 15 residues. The J segment lost 0 bases and the V segment lost 6 bases, leaving 5 bases of the junction unmatched. The CDR3 nucleotides read TGTGCCATCAGCAGACTAGCGACAAGCACAGATACGCAGTATTTT. This gives the protein CAISRLATSTDTQYF.

The chain has TRBV10-3 and TRBJ1-6, with TRBD1 identical over 7 bases. The germline V gene has CDR1 ENHRY and CDR2 SYGVKD. The length of the CDR3 is 13 residues. The ends lost 8 bases at V and 10 bases at J; junction bases unmatched: 8. The CDR3 reads CAISDRVESPLHF. CDR3 DNA sequence: TGTGCCATCTCCGACAGGGTGGAGTCACCCCTCCACTTT.

This clonotype was counted ten times or more. This rearrangement joins TRBV12-3 or TRBV12-4 to TRBJ1-2; TRBD1 matches at 7 bases. The CDR3 has 14 amino acids. V dropped 5 bases and J dropped 2; count of bases not matched to a gene: 5. CDR3 bases: TGTGCCAGCAGTACAGGGGAATCGAACTATGGCTACACCTTC. Translating gives CASSTGESNYGYTF.

The chain recombines TRBV4-1 with TRBJ2-7; D remains unclear. The germline gives CDR1 MGHRA, CDR2 YSYEKL. CDR3 length: 14 residues. Trimming pared 1 base from V and 3 bases from J, leaving 10 bases between. The CDR3 sequence: CASSQGHLGYEQYF. In nucleotides, the CDR3 is TGCGCCAGCAGCCAAGGACACTTAGGCTACGAGCAGTACTTC.

This clonotype was counted at least ten times. The rearrangement links TRBV2 to TRBJ2-2; a possible D gene is TRBD2 (7 bases). The V end was cut by 5 bases, the J end by 6 bases, with 16 bases between. In germline, CDR1 is SNHLY, CDR2 FYNNEI. This CDR3 comprises 15 residues. The CDR3 region is CASSKGGLSPGELFF. The CDR3 DNA is TGTGCCAGCAGTAAGGGGGGACTAAGCCCCGGGGAGCTGTTTTTT.

The table lists this clonotype with a few counts. V gene TRBV3-1 combines with J gene TRBJ2-7; the match to TRBD2 covers 10 bases. The V segment lost 5 bases and the J segment 1 base; nucleotides outside the gene matches: 5. Germline V gene sequence: CDR1 LGHDT, CDR2 YNNKEL (reference sequence). This CDR3 has 15 amino acids. The CDR3 here is CASSYGTSVSYEQYF. The CDR3 nucleotides read TGTGCCAGCAGCTACGGGACTAGCGTATCCTACGAGCAGTACTTC.

This clonotype has ten or more counts. This chain connects TRBV6-1 to TRBJ2-4; 8 bases match TRBD1. Germline lookup yields CDR1 MNHNS and CDR2 SASEGT. The CDR3 extends over 15 amino acids. The V segment lost 5 bases and the J segment 5 bases; nucleotides outside the gene matches: 8. The CDR3 here is CASSPGQGAENIQYF. As DNA, the CDR3 is TGTGCCAGCAGTCCGGGGCAGGGGGCTGAAAACATTCAGTACTTC.

The chain carries TRBV10-1 and TRBJ2-5; D remains ambiguous. Germline CDR1 is WNHNN and CDR2 is SYGVQD (reference sequence). Trimming removed 4 bases from V and 5 bases from J, with 11 bases in between. CDR3 length equals 13 residues. DNA of the CDR3: TGCGCCAGCAGTGCCCTCGTGGGGGAGACCCAGTACTTC. Protein product: CASSALVGETQYF.

This clonotype was observed at least ten times. The gene calls are TRBV2 and TRBJ1-2; D is possibly TRBD1 (5 bases). Trimming stripped 7 bases from V and 0 bases from J, with 9 bases between. This CDR3 is 13 amino acids long. Germline lookup yields CDR1 SNHLY and CDR2 FYNNEI. The CDR3 coding sequence is TGTGCCAGCAACAAGACAGCTAACTATGGCTACACCTTC. It specifies CASNKTANYGYTF. Based on the CDR3 plus reference TRBV2 and TRBJ1-2, the full variable domain is EPEVTQTPSHQVTQMGQEVILRCVPISNHLYFYWYRQILGQKVEFLVSFYNNEISEKSEIFDDQFSVERPDGSNFTLKIRSTKLEDSAMYFCASNKTANYGYTFGSGTRLTVV.

This clonotype was counted many times. The chain joins TRBV7-6 to TRBJ2-7, with D possibly matching TRBD2 (5 bases). CDR1 and CDR2 from the germline V gene are SGHVS and FNYEAQ. V shed 1 base and J shed 0 bases, with 22 bases lying between them. The CDR3 is 19 residues long. CDR3 amino acids: CASSLGAGRTLGDSYEQYF. The CDR3 DNA sequence: TGTGCCAGCAGCTTAGGCGCTGGGCGGACCCTCGGGGACTCCTACGAGCAGTACTTC.

This clonotype was detected ten times or more. The chain joins TRBV19 to TRBJ2-3, with a weak D call TRBD1 (5 bases). The CDR3 sequence is 16 residues long. In germline, CDR1 is LNHDA, CDR2 SQIVND (reference sequence). V was trimmed by 2 bases and J by 3 bases, leaving 15 bases between them. The chain's CDR3 is CASSIKWWQGTDTQYF. The CDR3 DNA follows: TGTGCCAGTAGTATAAAGTGGTGGCAGGGAACAGATACGCAGTATTTT.

Ten or more counts support this clonotype. V gene TRBV2 combines with J gene TRBJ1-5; perhaps TRBD1 as D (5 bases). In germline, CDR1 is SNHLY, CDR2 FYNNEI. V lost 10 bases and J lost 5, with 18 bases in between. The CDR3 runs to 14 residues. CDR3 bases: TGTGCCACCAAAAGGGGCGACCCTTATCAGCCCCAGCATTTT. Encoded protein: CATKRGDPYQPQHF.

This clonotype was seen at least ten times. The chain recombines TRBV29-1 with TRBJ2-5; TRBD1 aligns across 8 bases. This CDR3 spans 12 amino acids. Germline V gives CDR1 SQVTM, CDR2 ANQGSEA. With 6 bases clipped from V and 5 bases from J, the junction kept 5 bases outside the gene matches. CDR3 protein: CSVDRGRETQYF. The CDR3 nucleotides read TGCAGCGTCGACAGGGGTAGGGAGACCCAGTACTTC.

The CDR3 bases are TGCAGCGCGTCCCCATCAGGGGGCTGGTCAGATACGCAGTATTTT. Translating it yields CSASPSGGWSDTQYF. The rearrangement joins TRBV29-1 to TRBJ2-3, with 8 nucleotides matching TRBD1. The junction had 13 bases not matched to a gene; V was cut back by 7 bases and J by 4 bases. The CDR3 sequence is 15 residues long. CDR1 and CDR2 (germline): SQVTM, ANQGSEA.

This clonotype showed up just a few times. The chain has TRBV7-9 and TRBJ2-1, with D unresolved. Per the germline V gene, CDR1 is SEHNR and CDR2 is FQNEAQ (reference sequence). The CDR3 sequence is 13 residues long. V lost 5 bases to trimming and J lost 4 bases, with 9 bases between them. The CDR3 loop is CASSPVGYNEQFF. The CDR3 DNA reads TGTGCCAGCAGCCCAGTCGGTTACAATGAGCAGTTCTTC.

The CDR3 protein is CASSQVGLAGAEQFF. The CDR3 nucleotides are TGCGCCAGCAGCCAAGTGGGCCTAGCGGGGGCTGAGCAGTTCTTC. The rearrangement uses TRBV4-1 and TRBJ2-1, with 10 bases lining up with TRBD2. The CDR3 is 15 amino acids. V lost 1 base, J lost 9 bases, and 6 bases stayed unmatched. The germline V gene has CDR1 MGHRA and CDR2 YSYEKL.

This clonotype appeared a few times. The chain recombines TRBV5-4 with TRBJ2-7, with a tentative D call TRBD2 (6 bases). In germline, CDR1 is SGHNT, CDR2 YYREEE (reference sequence). The CDR3 sequence is 12 residues long. V lost 0 bases, J lost 7 bases, and 8 bases lay in between. The CDR3 sequence is CASSLAGTEQYF. As DNA, the CDR3 is TGTGCCAGCAGCTTGGCGGGGACTGAGCAGTACTTC.

This clonotype was detected ten times or more. The chain carries TRBV7-6 and TRBJ2-5; a possible D gene is TRBD1 (5 bases). V was cut by 1 base and J by 1 base, with 28 bases left in between. CDR3 length equals 21 residues. Per the germline V gene, CDR1 is SGHVS and CDR2 is FNYEAQ. Written as DNA, the CDR3 is TGTGCCAGCAGCTTAGGAAGACCTAGGGGTGTCGTTTCGTTAGGCCAAGAGACCCAGTACTTC. As protein: CASSLGRPRGVVSLGQETQYF.

This clonotype was seen many times. This chain links TRBV6-5 with TRBJ2-3; 8 bases agree with TRBD2. Per germline, CDR1 MNHEY and CDR2 SVGAGI. This CDR3 region has 16 residues. V lost 6 bases, J lost 1 base, and 9 bases stayed unmatched. CDR3 sequence: CASSLQTSVGTDTQYF. In nucleotides, the CDR3 is TGTGCCAGCAGCCTACAGACTAGCGTGGGCACAGATACGCAGTATTTT.

The rearrangement links TRBV29-1 to TRBJ2-1; weak D call: TRBD2 (5 bases). The CDR3 totals 17 residues. Germline V CDR1 and CDR2: SQVTM, ANQGSEA. V lost 5 bases and J lost 7, with 27 bases in between. CDR3 sequence reads: CSVQGRSPLRGWNEQFF. CDR3 in DNA: TGCAGCGTTCAAGGACGCTCCCCGCTCCGGGGTTGGAATGAGCAGTTCTTC.

The chain couples TRBV2 to TRBJ1-5; D unresolved. Trimming cost V 7 bases and J 0 bases, with 22 bases left between them. Germline V CDR1 and CDR2: SNHLY, FYNNEI. The CDR3 totals 18 residues. The CDR3 nucleotides read TGTGCCAGCATCGGAGACGAGAGAGACCTATATAGCAATCAGCCCCAGCATTTT. Protein product: CASIGDERDLYSNQPQHF.

This clonotype has more than one count but fewer than ten. The chain uses TRBV12-3 or TRBV12-4 and TRBJ1-1, with D uncertain. V lost 7 bases and J 0 bases, leaving 12 bases between the germline ends. There are 14 residues in the CDR3. The DNA for the CDR3 is TGTGCCAGCAAACTGGCGGCGCTGAACACTGAAGCTTTCTTT. Translation gives CASKLAALNTEAFF.

In this sample, this clonotype turned up many times. The chain couples TRBV9 to TRBJ1-1; maybe TRBD1 (5 bases). V was pared by 5 bases and J by 4 bases, with 15 bases between. This CDR3 has 14 amino acids. Germline values: CDR1 SGDLS, CDR2 YYNGEE. The CDR3 region has the DNA TGTGCCAGCAGTCGATACCCGACAGTCACTGAAGCTTTCTTT. Amino acid sequence: CASSRYPTVTEAFF.

This clonotype was counted ten times or more. The chain uses TRBV15 and TRBJ2-7; possibly TRBD1 for D (5 bases). V was trimmed by 1 base and J by 4 bases, leaving 11 bases between them. The CDR3 is 14 amino acids. CDR1 is LNHNV, CDR2 YYDKDF, per germline (reference sequence). This CDR3 is CATSRGRGWYEQYF. CDR3 coding DNA: TGTGCCACCAGCAGAGGAAGGGGATGGTACGAGCAGTACTTC.

This clonotype was counted many times. The chain couples TRBV28 to TRBJ2-3, with TRBD1 matching 9 bases. This CDR3 spans 15 amino acids. Trimming took 7 bases from V and 1 from J; bases not matched to a gene: 6. Germline V CDR1 and CDR2: MDHEN, SYDVKM. The CDR3 region is CASKDRGVRTDTQYF. The CDR3, as DNA: TGTGCCAGCAAGGACAGGGGAGTGCGCACAGATACGCAGTATTTT.

There are a few counts of this clonotype. The gene calls are TRBV6-6 and TRBJ1-4; D gene unclear. The CDR3 loop spans 13 amino acids. The germline V gene has CDR1 MNHNY and CDR2 SVGAGI (reference sequence). V was cut by 10 bases and J by 7 bases, with 16 bases left in between. The DNA of the CDR3 is TGTGCCACTACGGCCCCCGGGAGTGAAAAACTGTTTTTT. Its translation is CATTAPGSEKLFF.

This clonotype appeared many times. The V gene is TRBV29-1, the J gene TRBJ2-5; TRBD1 might be the D (6 bases). This CDR3 is 12 amino acids long. V was cut by 4 bases and J by 4 bases, with 10 bases left in between. Germline values: CDR1 SQVTM, CDR2 ANQGSEA. This CDR3 is CSVGRRGETQYF. The CDR3 coding sequence is TGCAGCGTTGGACGCAGGGGAGAGACCCAGTACTTC. The full variable domain, completed using reference TRBV29-1 and TRBJ2-5, is SAVISQKPSRDICQRGTSLTIQCQVDSQVTMMFWYRQQPGQSLTLIATANQGSEATYESGFVIDKFPISRPNLTFSTLTVSNMSPEDSSIYLCSVGRRGETQYFGPGTRLLVL.

V and J are TRBV5-1 and TRBJ2-3; 7 nucleotides line up with TRBD2. This CDR3 is built from 16 residues. The J segment lost 2 bases and the V segment lost 4 bases, leaving 10 bases of the junction unmatched. Per germline, CDR1 SGHRS and CDR2 YFSETQ. CDR3 sequence reads: CASSRPGTTNTDTQYF. In nucleotides, the CDR3 is TGCGCCAGCAGCCGCCCCGGGACTACTAACACAGATACGCAGTATTTT.

In this sample, this clonotype turned up many times. V usage is TRBV7-8 and J usage is TRBJ2-1, with 11 bases matching TRBD2. J gave up 3 bases and V 5 bases, and 6 bases lay outside the gene matches. Germline V gives CDR1 SGHVS, CDR2 FQNEAQ. This CDR3 region has 16 residues. In nucleotides, the CDR3 is TGTGCCAGCAGCCACCGGACTAGCGGGTACTACAATGAGCAGTTCTTC. Translating gives CASSHRTSGYYNEQFF.

In its sample, this clonotype was seen many times. The chain carries TRBV6-2 or TRBV6-3 and TRBJ1-6; TRBD1 might be the D (5 bases). Trimming cost V 4 bases and J 2 bases, with 6 bases left between them. The CDR3 consists of 14 residues. The germline gives CDR1 MNHEY, CDR2 SVGEGT. CDR3 nucleotides: TGTGCCAGCAGTTTGGACACCTATAATTCACCCCTCCACTTT. Translation gives CASSLDTYNSPLHF.

This clonotype was recorded many times. The CDR3 loop reads CASPGPGGDQGQGSNEQYF. CDR3 DNA: TGCGCCAGCCCCGGCCCGGGGGGCGACCAGGGACAGGGAAGCAACGAGCAGTACTTC. The chain employs TRBV4-1 and TRBJ2-7; 9 bases match TRBD1. V lost 8 bases and J lost 5; bases outside the gene matches: 25. Looked up from germline, CDR1 is MGHRA and CDR2 is YSYEKL. CDR3 length equals 19 residues.